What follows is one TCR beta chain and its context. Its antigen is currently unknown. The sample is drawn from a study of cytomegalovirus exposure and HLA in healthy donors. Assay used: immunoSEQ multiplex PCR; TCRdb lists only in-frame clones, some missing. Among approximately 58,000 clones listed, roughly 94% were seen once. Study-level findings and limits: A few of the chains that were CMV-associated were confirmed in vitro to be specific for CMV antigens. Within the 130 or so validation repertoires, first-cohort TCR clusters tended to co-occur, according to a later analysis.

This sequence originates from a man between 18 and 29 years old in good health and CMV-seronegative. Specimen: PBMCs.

The CDR3 DNA follows: TGTGCCAGCAGTTTCGTCTTGACAGGGGAGGGCACCGGGGAGCTGTTTTTT. The encoded protein is CASSFVLTGEGTGELFF. The V gene is TRBV28, the J gene TRBJ2-2, with D possibly TRBD1 on 8 matching bases. V was pared by 3 bases and J by 4 bases, with 18 bases between. Germline CDR1 MDHEN, CDR2 SYDVKM. There are 17 residues in the CDR3. Using reference TRBV28 and TRBJ2-2 for the parts outside the CDR3, the full variable domain is DVKVTQSSRYLVKRTGEKVFLECVQDMDHENMFWYRQDPGLGLRLIYFSYDVKMKEKGDIPEGYSVSREKKERFSLILESASTNQTSMYLCASSFVLTGEGTGELFFGEGSRLTVL.